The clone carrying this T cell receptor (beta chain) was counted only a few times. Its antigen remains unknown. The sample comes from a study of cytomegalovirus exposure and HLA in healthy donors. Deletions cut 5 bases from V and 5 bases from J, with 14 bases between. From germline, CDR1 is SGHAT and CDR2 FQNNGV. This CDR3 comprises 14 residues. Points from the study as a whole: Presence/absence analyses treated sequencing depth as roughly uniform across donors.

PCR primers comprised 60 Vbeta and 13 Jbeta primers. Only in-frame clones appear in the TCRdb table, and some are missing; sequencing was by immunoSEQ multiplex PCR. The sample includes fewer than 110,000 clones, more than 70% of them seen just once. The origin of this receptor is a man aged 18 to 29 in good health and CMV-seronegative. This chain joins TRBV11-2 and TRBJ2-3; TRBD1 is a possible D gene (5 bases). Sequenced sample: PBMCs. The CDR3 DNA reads TGTGCCAGCAGCCCTCTAGGGGCAAGAGATACGCAGTATTTT. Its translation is CASSPLGARDTQYF.